This T cell receptor beta chain was identified in a study of cytomegalovirus exposure and HLA in healthy donors. Study-wide findings and caveats: In most subjects, TCR beta sequences reportedly gave accurate predictions of HLA-A and HLA-B alleles. HLA restriction was apparent for most CMV-associated TCR beta chains in a later analysis.

The germline V gene encodes CDR1 LNHDA and CDR2 SQIVND (reference sequence). Trimming cost V 4 bases and J 4 bases; bases outside gene matches: 3. The CDR3 spans 15 residues. It was with 60 Vbeta and 13 Jbeta primers that the PCR ran. Only in-frame clones appear in the TCRdb table, and some are missing; sequencing was by immunoSEQ multiplex PCR. There are some 200,000 clones in the sample, with 0.75% to 0.85% held by the top ten. As concerns this clone: Its antigen is not identified.

This chain joins TRBV19 and TRBJ1-4, with 10 positions matching TRBD1. The sample taken for sequencing was PBMCs. The sequence was collected from a woman aged 18 to 35 in good health and CMV-seropositive. CDR3 sequence (DNA): TGTGCCAGTAGTAACCGGGACAGGGGTAATGAAAAACTGTTTTTT. It is translated as CASSNRDRGNEKLFF.